This T cell receptor (beta chain) was found in a study of CD8+ T cells in alopecia areata. Whole-study context: Patients received oral tofacitinib, 5 to 10 mg twice daily, for moderate-to-severe alopecia areata. General study points: Sharing of TCR sequences between patients (possibly for HLA-related reasons) was less clear than in mice.

A remark on this clone: Its matching antigen is unknown.

This sample's treatment: oral pan-JAK inhibitor, 5-10 mg twice daily. After isolation, RNA underwent reverse transcription to generate cDNA as the sequencing template. Sequencing was performed with immunoSEQ multiplex PCR; in TCRdb, only in-frame clones are kept and a portion is missing. In the table there are about 120,000 clones, around 56% of which are singletons. J lost 4 bases, V lost 2 bases, and 7 bases had no gene match. The V gene's germline CDR1 is MGHRA and CDR2 YSYEKL. The CDR3 loop spans 16 amino acids. This TCR was recovered from a human donor with alopecia areata. The starting material was CD4+ T cells sorted from blood, obtained at week 4, from a patient treated with tofacitinib. The genes are TRBV4-1 and TRBJ2-7, with TRBD2 identical over 11 bases. The CDR3 sequence is CASSQPIAGGIYEQYF. In nucleotides, the CDR3 is TGCGCCAGCAGCCAACCAATAGCGGGAGGGATTTACGAGCAGTACTTC.